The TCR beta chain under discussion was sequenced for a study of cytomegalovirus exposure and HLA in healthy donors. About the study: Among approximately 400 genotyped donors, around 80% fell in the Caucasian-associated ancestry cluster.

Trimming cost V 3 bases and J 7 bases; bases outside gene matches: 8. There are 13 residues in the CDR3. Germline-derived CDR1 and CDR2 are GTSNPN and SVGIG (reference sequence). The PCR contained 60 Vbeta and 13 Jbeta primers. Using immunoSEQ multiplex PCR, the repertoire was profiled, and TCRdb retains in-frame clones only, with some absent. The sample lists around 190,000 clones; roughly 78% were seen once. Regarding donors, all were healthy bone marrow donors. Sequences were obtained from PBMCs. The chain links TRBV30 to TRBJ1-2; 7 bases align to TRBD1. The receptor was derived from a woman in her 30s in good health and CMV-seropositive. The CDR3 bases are TGTGCCTGGAGCCTAGGGACAGCTCGTGGCTACACCTTC. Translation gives CAWSLGTARGYTF. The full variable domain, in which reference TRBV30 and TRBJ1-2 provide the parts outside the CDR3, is SQTIHQWPATLVQPVGSPLSLECTVEGTSNPNLYWYRQAAGRGLQLLFYSVGIGQISSEVPQNLSASRPQDRQFILSSKKLLLSDSGFYLCAWSLGTARGYTFGSGTRLTVV.